A selection of T cell receptor beta chains follows, all from one sample in a study of shared clonotypes between healthy human individuals. TCRdb's copy holds only in-frame clones and misses some; the assay was immunoSEQ multiplex PCR. This sample carries 450,000 to 500,000 clones, approximately 81% of them seen once, and the ten largest clones take roughly 13%. Specimen: PBMCs. The origin of the receptors is a woman aged 35 to 49 in good health. Some clones in this sample may be carry-over from other donors' samples. The CDR3 runs from the conserved cysteine through the conserved F or W. The D gene is left open where the match is weak. Size values are once, few and many counts, or a class for expanded clones, and some rows have none.

clone size	V gene	J gene	D gene	CDR3 DNA	CDR3 protein
.	TRBV7-2	TRBJ1-4	.	TGTGCCAGCAGCTTAGCGGCGGGGATTCGGGAAAAACTGTTTTTT	CASSLAAGIREKLFF
many	TRBV4-2	TRBJ2-1	.	TGTGCCAGCAGCCAAGAGTCCGGACTTGAGCAGTTCTTC	CASSQESGLEQFF
.	TRBV5-8	TRBJ2-2	.	TGTGCCAGCAGCTTGGTTTTCTCCCGAGACAACACCGGGGAGCTGTTTTTT	CASSLVFSRDNTGELFF
few	TRBV5-4	TRBJ1-4	TRBD1	TGTGCCAGCAGCTTGTATGTGGGACAGGGGGATGAAAAACTGTTTTTT	CASSLYVGQGDEKLFF
.	TRBV18	TRBJ2-7	TRBD1	TGTGCCAGCTCACCGCCTACAGGGGCCGAGCAGTACTTC	CASSPPTGAEQYF
.	TRBV2	TRBJ2-3	.	TGTGCCAGCATAGGTCGGGGGCAGACAGATACGCAGTATTTT	CASIGRGQTDTQYF
.	TRBV5-1	TRBJ2-1	.	TGCGCCAGCAGCTTGGAGGGGCTTGCACTAGGGGATGAGCAGTTCTTC	CASSLEGLALGDEQFF
.	TRBV5-4	TRBJ2-7	TRBD2	TGTGCCAGCAGCTTGGGACTAGCGGGAGGGGACGAGCAGTACTTC	CASSLGLAGGDEQYF
.	TRBV28	TRBJ1-1	TRBD1	TGTGCCAGCAGTTCAGGGGGGACTGAAGCTTTCTTT	CASSSGGTEAFF
.	TRBV5-1	TRBJ2-7	TRBD1	TGCGCCAGCAGCGAATACAGGGGGTCCTACGAGCAGTACTTC	CASSEYRGSYEQYF
.	TRBV18	TRBJ2-1	.	TGTGCCAGCTCACCGGCTTCAAGGGGGCAGTTCTTC	CASSPASRGQFF